This TCR beta chain was retrieved from a study of T cell changes during pregnancy in multiple sclerosis. Germline CDR1 reads SGHNT; CDR2 reads YENEEA. The CDR3 consists of 15 residues. Between the trimmed V and J ends, which lost 2 bases and 2 bases, there was a span of 12 bases. Here immunoSEQ multiplex PCR was the method, and the copy in TCRdb shows in-frame clones only, minus some. The sample shows about 20,000 clones, approximately 87% of them seen only once. Sample: CD8+ T cells from peripheral blood mononuclear cells, taken after pregnancy. The sequence derives from a female donor with multiple sclerosis, enrolled in a pregnancy study. This chain connects TRBV11-3 to TRBJ1-1, with D unclear. As DNA, the CDR3 is TGTGCCAGCAGCTTACTTAGTCGCGGAAACACTGAAGCTTTCTTT. It codes for CASSLLSRGNTEAFF.